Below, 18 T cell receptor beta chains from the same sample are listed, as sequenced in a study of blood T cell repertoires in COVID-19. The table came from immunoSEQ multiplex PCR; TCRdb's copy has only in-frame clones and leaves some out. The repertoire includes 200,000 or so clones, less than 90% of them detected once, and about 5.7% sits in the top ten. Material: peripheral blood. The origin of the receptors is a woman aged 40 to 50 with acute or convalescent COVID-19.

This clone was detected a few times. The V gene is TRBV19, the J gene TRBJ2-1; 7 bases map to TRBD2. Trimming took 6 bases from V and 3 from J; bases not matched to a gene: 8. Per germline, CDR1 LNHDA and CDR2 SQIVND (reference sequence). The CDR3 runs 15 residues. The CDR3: CASSGGITSYNEQFF. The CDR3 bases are TGTGCCAGTAGCGGGGGGATTACTAGCTACAATGAGCAGTTCTTC.

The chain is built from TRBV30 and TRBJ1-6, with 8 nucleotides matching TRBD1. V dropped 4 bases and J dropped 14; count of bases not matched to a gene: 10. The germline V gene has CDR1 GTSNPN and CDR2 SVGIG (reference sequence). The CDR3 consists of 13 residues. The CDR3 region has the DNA TGTGCCTGGACCCCGGGACAGGAATTCACCCTCCACTTT. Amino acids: CAWTPGQEFTLHF.

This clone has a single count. DNA of the CDR3: TGCGCCAGCAGCTTGGGAGATTTAAGAGAGACAGGCTCCTATAATTCACCCCTCCACTTT. Protein sequence: CASSLGDLRETGSYNSPLHF. This chain joins TRBV5-1 and TRBJ1-6; weak D call: TRBD1 (6 bases). V dropped 0 bases and J dropped 0 bases, with 19 bases sitting between them. Germline V gene sequence: CDR1 SGHRS, CDR2 YFSETQ. The CDR3 extends over 20 amino acids.

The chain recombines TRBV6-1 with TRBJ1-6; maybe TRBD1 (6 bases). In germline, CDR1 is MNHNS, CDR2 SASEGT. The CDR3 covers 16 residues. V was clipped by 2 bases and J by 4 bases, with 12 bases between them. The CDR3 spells CASSEQGYPYNSPLHF. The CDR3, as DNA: TGTGCCAGCAGTGAACAGGGGTACCCATATAATTCACCCCTCCACTTT.

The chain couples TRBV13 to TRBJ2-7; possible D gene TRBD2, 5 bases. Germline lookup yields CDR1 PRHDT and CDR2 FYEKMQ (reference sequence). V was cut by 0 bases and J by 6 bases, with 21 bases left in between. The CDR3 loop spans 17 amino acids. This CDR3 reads CASSLGSALAHPLEQYF. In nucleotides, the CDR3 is TGTGCCAGCAGCTTAGGCAGCGCGCTAGCTCACCCCCTCGAGCAGTACTTC. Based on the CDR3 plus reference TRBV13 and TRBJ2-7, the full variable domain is AAGVIQSPRHLIKEKRETATLKCYPIPRHDTVYWYQQGPGQDPQFLISFYEKMQSDKGSIPDRFSAQQFSDYHSELNMSSLELGDSALYFCASSLGSALAHPLEQYFGPGTRLTVT.

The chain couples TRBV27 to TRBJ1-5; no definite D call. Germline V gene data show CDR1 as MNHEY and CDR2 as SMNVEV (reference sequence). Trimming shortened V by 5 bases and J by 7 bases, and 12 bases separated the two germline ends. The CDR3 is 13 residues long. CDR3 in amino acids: CASSQARYQPQHF. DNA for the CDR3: TGTGCCAGCAGTCAAGCGAGGTACCAGCCCCAGCATTTT.

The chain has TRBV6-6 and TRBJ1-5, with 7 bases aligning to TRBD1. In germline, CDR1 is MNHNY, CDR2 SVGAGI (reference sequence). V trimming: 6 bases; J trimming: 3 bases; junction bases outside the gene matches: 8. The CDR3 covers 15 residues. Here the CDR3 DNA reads TGTGCCAGCAGGGGAGGACAGGTGAACAATCAGCCCCAGCATTTT. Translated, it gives CASRGGQVNNQPQHF.

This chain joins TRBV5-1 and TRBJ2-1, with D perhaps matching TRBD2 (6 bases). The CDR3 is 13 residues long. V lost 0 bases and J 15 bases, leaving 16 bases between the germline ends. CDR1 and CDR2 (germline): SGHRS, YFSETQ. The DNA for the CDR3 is TGCGCCAGCAGCTTGGCCGGGGACTCTAGAGGGTTCTTC. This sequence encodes CASSLAGDSRGFF.

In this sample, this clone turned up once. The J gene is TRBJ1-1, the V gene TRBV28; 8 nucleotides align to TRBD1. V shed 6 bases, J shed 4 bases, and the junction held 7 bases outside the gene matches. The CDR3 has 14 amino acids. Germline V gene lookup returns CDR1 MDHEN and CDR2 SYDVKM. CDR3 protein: CASRDRGGATEAFF. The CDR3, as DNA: TGTGCCAGCAGAGACAGGGGTGGGGCCACTGAAGCTTTCTTT.

The CDR3 loop is CSAPMRYEQYF. The CDR3, as DNA: TGCAGTGCGCCGATGAGGTACGAGCAGTACTTC. This chain uses TRBV20-1 with TRBJ2-7, with D unclear. CDR1 and CDR2 from the germline V gene are DFQATT and SNEGSKA (reference sequence). With 6 bases removed from V and 4 bases from J, the gap between germline ends came to 10 bases. The CDR3 is 11 residues long.

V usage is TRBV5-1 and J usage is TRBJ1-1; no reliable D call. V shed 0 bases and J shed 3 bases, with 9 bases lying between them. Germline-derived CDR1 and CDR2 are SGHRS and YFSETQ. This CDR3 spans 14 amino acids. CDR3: CASSLDWGDTEAFF. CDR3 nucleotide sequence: TGCGCCAGCAGCTTGGATTGGGGAGACACTGAAGCTTTCTTT.

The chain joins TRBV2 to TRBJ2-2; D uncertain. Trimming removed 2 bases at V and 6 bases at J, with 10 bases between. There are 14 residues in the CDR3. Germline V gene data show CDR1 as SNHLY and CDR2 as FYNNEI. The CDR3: CASSEPTSAGELFF. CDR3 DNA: TGTGCCAGCAGTGAACCGACTTCGGCCGGGGAGCTGTTTTTT.

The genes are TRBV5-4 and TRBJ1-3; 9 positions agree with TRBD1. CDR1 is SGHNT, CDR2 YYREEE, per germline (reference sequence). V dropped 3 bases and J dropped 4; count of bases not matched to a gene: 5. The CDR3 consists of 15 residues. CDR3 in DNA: TGTGCCAGCAGCTCTCCTGACAGGGGGGGAAACACCATATATTTT. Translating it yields CASSSPDRGGNTIYF.

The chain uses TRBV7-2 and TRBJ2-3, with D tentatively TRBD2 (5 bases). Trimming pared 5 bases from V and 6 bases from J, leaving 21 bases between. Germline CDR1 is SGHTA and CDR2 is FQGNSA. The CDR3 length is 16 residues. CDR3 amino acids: CASSLKRERLGDTQYF. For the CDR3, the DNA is TGTGCCAGCAGCCTAAAAAGGGAGCGACTCGGGGATACGCAGTATTTT.

The CDR3 DNA reads TGTGCCAGCAGCCAAGCAGGGCGACGGAACACTGAAGCTTTCTTT. Translation gives CASSQAGRRNTEAFF. This chain links TRBV3-1 (or the pseudogene TRBV3-2) with TRBJ1-1; D is perhaps TRBD1 (5 bases). This CDR3 contains 15 residues. Germline CDR1 reads LGHDT; CDR2 reads YNNKEL (reference sequence). The V and J ends lost 1 base and 1 base respectively, with 10 bases between them.

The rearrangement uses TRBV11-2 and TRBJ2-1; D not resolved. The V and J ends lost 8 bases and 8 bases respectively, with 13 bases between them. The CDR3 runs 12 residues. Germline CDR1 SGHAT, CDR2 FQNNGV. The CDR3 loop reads CASGDSLYEQFF. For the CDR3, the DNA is TGTGCCAGCGGAGATAGCCTCTATGAGCAGTTCTTC.

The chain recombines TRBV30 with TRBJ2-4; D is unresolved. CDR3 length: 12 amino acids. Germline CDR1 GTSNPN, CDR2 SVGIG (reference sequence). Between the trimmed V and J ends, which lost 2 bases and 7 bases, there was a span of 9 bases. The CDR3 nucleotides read TGTGCCTGGAGTACCCTCGGGAACATTCAGTACTTC. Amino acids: CAWSTLGNIQYF.

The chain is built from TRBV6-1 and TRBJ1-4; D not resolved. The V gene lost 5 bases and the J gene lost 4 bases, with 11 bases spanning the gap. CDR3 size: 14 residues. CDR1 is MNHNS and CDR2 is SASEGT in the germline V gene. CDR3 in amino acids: CASSLAGNNEKLFF. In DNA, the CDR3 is TGTGCCAGCAGTCTTGCGGGGAATAATGAAAAACTGTTTTTT.